This T cell receptor beta chain was sequenced for a study of cytomegalovirus exposure and HLA in healthy donors. Researchers ran the PCR with 60 Vbeta and 13 Jbeta primers. Assay: immunoSEQ multiplex PCR; the TCRdb copy retains only in-frame clones and omits some. In the table there are 150,000 or so clones, approximately 85% of which are singletons. Looked up from germline, CDR1 is SGDLS and CDR2 is YYNGEE. V gave up 0 bases and J gave up 5 bases, with 14 bases separating them. The CDR3 sequence is 15 residues long. Sequenced input: PBMCs. The chain joins TRBV9 to TRBJ1-1; D unclear. The TCR was taken from a man aged 18 to 29 in good health and CMV-seropositive. CDR3 nucleotides: TGTGCCAGCAGCGTAGGACCCCGACGGGAAACTGAAGCTTTCTTT. Translating it yields CASSVGPRRETEAFF. Full variable domain (remainder filled in from reference TRBV9 and TRBJ1-1): DSGVTQTPKHLITATGQRVTLRCSPRSGDLSVYWYQQSLDQGLQFLIQYYNGEERAKGNILERFSAQQFPDLHSELNLSSLELGDSALYFCASSVGPRRETEAFFGQGTRLTVV.